This T cell receptor (beta chain) was documented in a study of Ad26.COV2.S vaccination and SARS-CoV-2 variants. Study-wide context: Donor got 5x10^10 or 1x10^11 viral particles of Ad26.COV2.S.

Study-level results: After vaccination, reports described spike-specific CD8+ and CD4+ T cell responses as showing substantial breadth.

Concerning this clone: What it binds is not known.

Treatment defined: about 20 received Ad26.COV2.S at low or high dose, single or two shots; roughly five received placebo; per-sample allocation not given. The investigators took samples on day 63 after the first vaccine or placebo injection. Assay: immunoSEQ multiplex PCR; the TCRdb copy retains only in-frame clones and omits some. Of about 350,000 clones in the sample, around 88% were seen once. The origin of this receptor is a person aged 18-65 years who received the Ad26.COV2.S COVID-19 vaccine or a placebo. The material sequenced was peripheral blood, taken in a trial of Ad26.COV2.S vaccine versus placebo.

The CDR3 DNA sequence: TGTGCCAGTAGCGAATGGGACCCCAGGAATGAGCAGTTCTTC. Translating gives CASSEWDPRNEQFF. The chain recombines TRBV19 with TRBJ2-1; D may correspond to TRBD1 or TRBD2 (5 bases each). CDR1 and CDR2 from the germline V gene are LNHDA and SQIVND (reference sequence). Trimming took 6 bases from V and 7 from J, leaving 16 bases between them. The CDR3 sequence is 14 residues long.